What follows describes a single T cell receptor beta chain. Trimming removed 4 bases from V and 6 bases from J; junction bases left unmatched: 3. Germline CDR1 reads SEHNR; CDR2 reads FQNEAQ (reference sequence). The CDR3 consists of 15 residues. These data belong to a study of TIL therapy for anti-PD-1-resistant metastatic lung cancer. Study-level background: Tumor harvest preceded PD-1/PD-L1 blockade, followed by nivolumab treatment.

The time point denotes: pre-treatment sample, taken before nivolumab and TIL therapy. Adults with stage 4 NSCLC were enrolled in a phase I trial. The libraries were made with immunoSEQ v3. TCRdb keeps only in-frame clones here, not all; method: immunoSEQ multiplex PCR. The data contain tens of thousands of clones, 55% to 75% of them singletons. The sequences come from blood, collected at baseline. The chain couples TRBV7-9 to TRBJ2-2; TRBD2 matches at 12 bases. The sequence came from a person aged 25 to 80 with non-small cell lung cancer. CDR3 region: CASSSTSGGSGELFF. The CDR3 DNA sequence: TGTGCCAGCAGCTCAACTAGCGGGGGGTCCGGGGAGCTGTTTTTT.